This is a list of T cell receptor beta chains from one sample in a study of T cells after yellow fever vaccination. MiXCR was run by TCRdb on the 5' RACE reads, yielding one entry per CDR3 protein. The sample shows some 97,000 distinct CDR3 sequences, roughly 6% of them seen only once. Sequences were derived from CD8+ T cells sorted from PBMCs, sampled 10 days after the yellow fever booster vaccination. The receptors originated from a man aged 18 to 29 who received the YFV17D yellow fever vaccine. CDR3s include the opening cysteine and the closing phenylalanine or tryptophan. D genes are given only for firm matches. The size entry is marked missing in some rows and otherwise reads once, few, many or a size class.

d_gene,v_gene,j_gene,abundance,CDR3nt,CDR3aa
NA,TRBV11-3,TRBJ2-1,few,TGTGCCAGCAGCACCCCCGGCTCCTACAATGAGCAGTTCTTC,CASSTPGSYNEQFF
TRBD2,TRBV5-1,TRBJ2-1,few,TGCGCCAGCAGCTACGGGACTAGCGGGGGGGCGTACAATGAGCAGTTCTTC,CASSYGTSGGAYNEQFF
TRBD1,TRBV11-1,TRBJ2-7,many,TGTGCCAGCACCTCGGGACAGGCCCCTGGGGAGCAGTACTTC,CASTSGQAPGEQYF
TRBD1,TRBV5-1,TRBJ2-5,few,TGCGCCAGCAGCTTGGCGAAGGGACAGCAAGAGACCCAGTACTTC,CASSLAKGQQETQYF
NA,TRBV12-3/TRBV12-4,TRBJ2-5,NA,TGTGCCAGCAGTTTCACCGGCGGGGGCCGTTACCAAGAGACCCAGTACTTC,CASSFTGGGRYQETQYF
TRBD2,TRBV27,TRBJ2-1,NA,TGTGCCAGCAGTTTATCGTGGGACTACTACCTTAGGGGTGAGCAGTTCTTC,CASSLSWDYYLRGEQFF
NA,TRBV6-5,TRBJ2-1,NA,TGTGCCAGCAGTTATAGCGGCTCCTACAATGAGCAGTTCTTC,CASSYSGSYNEQFF
NA,TRBV5-1,TRBJ1-1,few,TGCGCCAGCAGCTACGGGGGGGCTTCAGGAGCTTTCTTT,CASSYGGASGAFF
TRBD2,TRBV4-2,TRBJ2-3,few,TGTGCCAGCAGCCAAGATGATAGCGGGGGGGCAGATACGCAGTATTTT,CASSQDDSGGADTQYF
NA,TRBV7-2,TRBJ2-3,few,TGTGCCAGCAGCTTAGCGGGCCAGGGTGCCCTAACTGGCACAGATACGCAGTATTTT,CASSLAGQGALTGTDTQYF
NA,TRBV3-1,TRBJ2-7,few,TGTGCCAGCAGCCAGTCCGGGGCCGACGAGCAGTACTTC,CASSQSGADEQYF
NA,TRBV7-9,TRBJ2-6,NA,TGTGCCAGCAGCTTAGGGGGGCCTGGGGCCAACGTCCTGACTTTC,CASSLGGPGANVLTF
TRBD2,TRBV9,TRBJ2-3,many,TGTGCCAGCGCGGGGGGCCCTCCGACAGATACGCAGTATTTT,CASAGGPPTDTQYF
NA,TRBV9,TRBJ1-1,many,TGTGCCAGCAGCCTAGGGGGGAGGACTGAAGCTTTCTTT,CASSLGGRTEAFF
NA,TRBV7-9,TRBJ2-7,NA,TGTGCCAGCAGCTTAGCGGCGGGCGCGCAGTACTTC,CASSLAAGAQYF
NA,TRBV5-5,TRBJ2-1,many,TGTGCCAGCAGCCAGGGCCCCTCAAGCGGCAATGAGCAGTTCTTC,CASSQGPSSGNEQFF
NA,TRBV6-2/TRBV6-3,TRBJ2-2,many,TGTGCCAGCAGTACAACCTTTCACGGGGGCACCGGGGAGCTGTTTTTT,CASSTTFHGGTGELFF
NA,TRBV27,TRBJ2-1,NA,TGTGCCAGCAGTTTTTCGATGTACAATGAGCAGTTCTTC,CASSFSMYNEQFF
NA,TRBV6-2/TRBV6-3,TRBJ1-1,few,TGTGCCAGCAGTTTCCTGACTCTTCATCCTTTCTTT,CASSFLTLHPFF
TRBD1,TRBV6-5,TRBJ2-5,many,TGTGCCAGCAGTTGGGGACAGACGGGCCCAGAGACCCAGTACTTC,CASSWGQTGPETQYF
TRBD1,TRBV9,TRBJ2-2,few,TGTGCCAGCAGCGTAGTGGACAGGGAGAACACCGGGGAGCTGTTTTTT,CASSVVDRENTGELFF
TRBD1,TRBV29-1,TRBJ1-2,NA,TGCAGCGCCGGGACAGGGTCCTATGGCTACACCTTC,CSAGTGSYGYTF
TRBD2,TRBV19,TRBJ2-1,NA,TGTGCCAGTAGCCACGGGACTAGCGGGTACAATGAGCAGTTCTTC,CASSHGTSGYNEQFF
TRBD2,TRBV7-9,TRBJ2-3,many,TGTGCCAGCAGATTCGGGGGGTACACAGATACGCAGTATTTT,CASRFGGYTDTQYF
NA,TRBV6-1,TRBJ1-1,many,TGTGCCAGCAACGCAGGGGCGAGGGGTGCTTTCTTT,CASNAGARGAFF
NA,TRBV27,TRBJ2-3,few,TGTGCCAGCAGTTTGGGGTACGGGGCCCTCACAGATACGCAGTATTTT,CASSLGYGALTDTQYF
NA,TRBV27,TRBJ1-1,NA,TGTGCCAGCGATCTGAAGCAGGGAGCCCTGAACACTGAAGCTTTCTTT,CASDLKQGALNTEAFF
TRBD1,TRBV2,TRBJ1-6,few,TGTGCCATCCGGGACCCGGGACAGAATAATTCACCCCTCCACTTT,CAIRDPGQNNSPLHF
TRBD1,TRBV6-1,TRBJ1-3,many,TGTGCCAGCAGTGCTGGGACAGGGTCAGGAAACACCATATATTTT,CASSAGTGSGNTIYF
NA,TRBV4-1,TRBJ2-1,many,TGCGCCAGTTCGCAAGGCAGCTCCTACAATGAGCAGTTCTTC,CASSQGSSYNEQFF
NA,TRBV7-2,TRBJ1-2,few,TGTGCCAGCAGCTTACCGGGACGCAACGGACCTAACTATGGCTACACCTTC,CASSLPGRNGPNYGYTF
NA,TRBV7-2,TRBJ2-2,NA,TGTGCCAGCTCGGACCCTCGGAACTACACCGGGGAGCTGTTTTTT,CASSDPRNYTGELFF
TRBD1,TRBV28,TRBJ2-7,few,TGTGCCAGCACAGAGGGGACAGCGGATCCTAGCGAGCAGTACTTC,CASTEGTADPSEQYF
NA,TRBV7-9,TRBJ2-1,many,TGTGCCAGCAGCTTCATTAAGTCACCCCAGGAACCGCATGAGCAGTTCTTC,CASSFIKSPQEPHEQFF
NA,TRBV7-6,TRBJ2-3,NA,TGTGCCAGCAGCTTAGAAGTAGGGTTGGGATCTGATACGCAGTATTTT,CASSLEVGLGSDTQYF
NA,TRBV7-8,TRBJ2-3,NA,TGTGCCAGCACCGATGGGGCGGGGTCCTCAGATACGCAGTATTTT,CASTDGAGSSDTQYF
TRBD1,TRBV7-9,TRBJ2-5,many,TGTGCCAGCTTACAGGGGCCGCTAGAGACCCAGTACTTC,CASLQGPLETQYF
NA,TRBV27,TRBJ2-1,few,TGTGCCAGCAGTTTATATGACTTCTACAATGAGCAGTTCTTC,CASSLYDFYNEQFF
TRBD1,TRBV7-3,TRBJ2-1,few,TGTGCCAGCAGCTTGCCGGGGACAGGGAATGAGCAGTTCTTC,CASSLPGTGNEQFF
NA,TRBV27,TRBJ1-4,NA,TGTGCCAGCAGTTCCCGGGACACCTCAACTAATGAAAAACTGTTTTTT,CASSSRDTSTNEKLFF